This TCR beta chain comes out of a study of metastatic and nonmetastatic thyroid tumors. As for the study in general: Malignant and benign thyroid patients had repertoires compared in peripheral blood and tumor or nodule tissue.

Concerning this clone: Its specificity is unknown. It may be a read error: a sequence one base away is much more abundant. Different DNA sequences within this sample yield the same CDR3.

This CDR3 is 16 amino acids long. V lost 4 bases and J 9 bases, leaving 22 bases between the germline ends. The germline V gene encodes CDR1 SGHDN and CDR2 FVKESK. In the study's own analysis: Building a distant-metastasis classifier for papillary thyroid cancer drew on CDR3 differences across clinicopathological groups. TCRdb re-processed the PCR reads through MiXCR. These V and J calls are TCRdb output, not the study's own analysis. The table records about 89,000 clones, around an eighth of them present only once. No treatment of any kind had been given to any patient before thyroid surgery. General observations from the study: Versus benign nodules, malignant thyroid tumors reportedly had significantly higher TCR beta diversity, in blood and tumor.

The specimen sequenced was tumor tissue. This TCR came from a female donor with papillary thyroid cancer or a benign thyroid nodule (not recorded which). Some clones in this sample may be carry-over from other donors' samples. The V and J genes are TRBV14 and TRBJ2-1, with a weak D call TRBD2 (6 bases). CDR3 bases: TGTGCCAGCAGCCCCTCCGGTACTAGCTGGGCAAGTGAGCAGTTCTTC. It is translated as CASSPSGTSWASEQFF.